What follows is one TCR beta chain and its context. Its recognized antigen is unknown. It has no much larger one-base neighbor in the sample; base qualities were not kept. Other DNA sequences of this sample code for an identical CDR3. The cohort consisted of more than 650 healthy bone marrow donors. Cohort members were all nominally healthy when sampled, although unrecorded immune exposures were likely present. The donor tested CMV seropositive, placing the donor among the approximately 310 seropositive members of the cohort. A peripheral blood sample was collected from each donor, and TCR beta sequencing was performed on peripheral blood mononuclear cells. Genomic DNA extraction from the blood cell samples was performed with the Qiagen DNeasy Blood Extraction Kit. The data belong to a study of cytomegalovirus exposure and HLA in healthy donors (dated by TCRdb to the late 2010s). Regarding the complete study: According to an earlier analysis of 587 of the donors, about 170 million T cells yielded 100 million or so unique TCR beta sequences and 250 to 350 Gb of sequence data. A later genetic analysis used genome-wide SNP genotypes for about three fifths of the 666 donors, treating that subset as a discovery cohort. Along with the approximately 650-subject first cohort, a separate validation cohort of roughly 110 different subjects was used. The number of typed donors differed by locus: about 620-630 for A, B, C, DRB1 and DQB1; 500 to 550 for DQA1; approximately 600 for DPA1; and some 470 for DPB1. The later analysis used no new phenotypic data to find candidate immune exposures, relying instead on TCR beta sequences and their occurrence across donors. An early release covering approximately 600 HLA-typed donors comprised about 300 gigabases of sequencing data and around 80 million unique TCR sequences. All discovery cohort repertoires had been generated on a single sequencing platform. To predict cytomegalovirus infection status, the study combined high-throughput TCR immunosequencing, statistical association of individual TCRs with disease status, and machine learning. A later analysis re-examined previously published TCR beta repertoires from 600 to 700 donors and added high-resolution HLA genotyping to investigate patterns of TCR occurrence. The genetic ancestry cluster associated with self-reported Caucasian donors included 81% of the approximately 400 genotyped donors. Because of strong linkage in the cohort, five DR-DQ haplotypes were treated as single units for association and clustering. The T cell repertoires of 550 to 850 subjects were profiled by immunosequencing and related to cytomegalovirus serostatus. The aim of the study was to test whether cataloging public T cell receptors could identify signatures of past pathogen exposure. Alongside the repertoire data, information on donor age, sex, ethnicity and CMV serostatus was compiled. Both class I and class II loci were covered by HLA typing, at four-digit resolution. In an earlier analysis of more than 550 of the donors, high-throughput TCR beta sequencing was used to judge whether each TCR beta V gene segment behaved as functional or pseudogenic. Across roughly 420 genotyped donors of the cohort, an average of about 240,000 unique TCR beta nucleotide sequences per donor were sequenced, and 15% to 20% of those sequences were non-productive.

The CDR1 and CDR2 encoded by the germline V gene are SGHRS and YFSETQ. Including cysteine and phenylalanine, the CDR3 has 14 amino acids. CDR3 DNA is the only sequence kept; it has 42 bases, read in frame from the first base. V is pared back by 1 base and J by 1 base, with 8 bases lying between the germline termini. The library was prepared using the immunoSEQ multiplex PCR assay. For the multiplex PCR, a mixture combining 60 forward primers for TCR Vbeta segments and 13 reverse primers for TCR Jbeta segments was used. The CDR3 region of rearranged TCR beta genes was amplified from genomic DNA by a multiplex PCR assay. Amplified TCR beta libraries were sequenced as 87-base-pair reads on the Illumina HiSeq System. On the authors' methods: A later analysis counted about 80 million unique TCR beta chains across the 550 to 700 repertoires, and around 9.9 million of these chains were shared by at least two donors. To remove PCR and sequencing errors, raw reads were error-corrected and collapsed into unique sequences using a nearest-neighbor algorithm that merged closely related sequences. V, D and J gene segments were assigned by aligning CDR3 sequences to IMGT reference sequences. For a sequence to be retained, a match of at least six nucleotides to both a V gene segment and a J gene segment was required. A rearrangement counted as productive if the CDR3 had no stop codons and remained in frame with V and J, and every other rearrangement counted as non-productive. Following IMGT convention, CDR3 was defined as the stretch from the second conserved V-encoded cysteine to the conserved J-encoded phenylalanine. Sequences without an unambiguous match to a single V gene segment were excluded from the earlier analysis of about 630 of the donors. In an earlier analysis of approximately 590 of the donors, a V segment was called functional when productive rearrangements were above 56.7%, and segregating when the standard deviation between donors exceeded 5%. A statistical classification framework was developed to diagnose cytomegalovirus status using the catalog of TCR beta chain sequences. In a later analysis, V and J genes were assigned by comparing TCR nucleotide sequences against IMGT/GENE-DB human TR gene sequences. The TCRdist pipeline was used in a later analysis to assign CDR3 sequences and most-parsimonious VDJ recombination scenarios. In a later analysis, every TCR beta chain was defined by the combination of its CDR3 amino acid sequence and its V-gene family, and reads without a unique V-gene family were dropped. As a way to deal with suspected cross-contamination and a sequencing artifact, a later analysis dropped 592 nucleotide sequences that were highly shared and had low generation probability. In a later analysis, a clonal expansion index was calculated for each public chain from normalized within-repertoire ranks of inferred template counts. In a later analysis, generation probabilities were computed with a VDJ recombination model fitted to out-of-frame rearrangements, and the resulting probabilities were checked against IGoR. A later analysis scored TCR-TCR, TCR-HLA and TCR-CMV co-occurrence with hypergeometric tests, applying a repertoire-size bias correction to TCR pairs. False discovery rates were estimated in a later analysis by permuting HLA or CMV assignments 20 times. A later analysis grouped co-occurring TCRs with DBSCAN, adding TCRdist sequence similarity when clustering within HLA-allele-positive subsets. Co-occurrence clustering excluded repertoires with fewer than 30,000 or more than 120,000 public chains, plus five with anomalous nucleotide sharing. The table was pulled from immuneACCESS by TCRdb, which kept in-frame rearrangements only. Such tables lose some clones; where checked, under half of the loss comes from unresolved V genes, and the rest has no known cause. Clone size and the V and J calls come from that table; the DNA yielded D and trimming. Counted in this sample were around 110,000 clones; approximately 79% of them appeared once. The top ten hold 12% to 15% of the sample.

Here is what the overall study found, with its caveats: The authors suggested that the approach could potentially be generalized to other disease states and immunological phenotypes. A cluster of highly shared sequence variants was judged likely to be a technical artifact of the sequencing pipeline. Linkage disequilibrium might explain the correlated functional status among segregating V segments, but an unknown experimental factor could not be ruled out. At a false discovery rate of 0.05, a later analysis linked 15,000 to 20,000 TCR beta sequences to specific HLA alleles. Cytomegalovirus status was reported to be diagnosed by the classifier with high specificity and sensitivity in both the original and validation cohorts. In an earlier analysis of roughly 560 of the donors, most TCR beta V segments were observed in productive rearrangements about 87% or about 30% of the time, broadly matching IMGT annotations. While some public TCRs were present in many individuals, most TCR sequences turned up only very rarely across donors. In a later analysis, HLA-associated TCR beta chains showed more clonal expansion and lower generation probabilities than non-associated chains that were equally common. Because counts were too low, 15 or so rarely observed V segments, including chromosome 9 orphons, were excluded from the earlier analysis of a few hundred of the donors. In a later analysis, several top co-occurrence clusters were reported to appear linked to parvovirus B19, influenza, CMV and Epstein-Barr virus. The only immune exposure information available for the cohort was CMV serostatus. A later genetic analysis reported fewer N-insertions in productive TCRs among donors in an Asian-associated ancestry cluster than the roughly 700-donor mean. A further reported finding was that TCR beta sequences accurately predicted the HLA-A and HLA-B alleles for most subjects in the first cohort. Because HLA typing was unavailable for some donors at each locus, only the typed subset was used in association tests. The study listed 164 TCR beta chains as associated with cytomegalovirus. The cohort was sequenced for TCR beta chains only, and without alpha or paired-chain data the features that could be detected were limited. The presence/absence analyses assumed that sequencing depth was roughly uniform across donors, and that assumption may not be true. The 87-base-pair reads could not distinguish some IMGT-functional V segments, including TRBV6-2 and TRBV6-3, so those segments were excluded. Assigning TCR associations to individual alleles was difficult when HLA alleles, especially DR and DQ, strongly co-occurred. Most CMV-associated TCR beta chains appeared to be HLA-restricted in a later analysis, and the HLA associations seemed to be driven largely by CMV exposure. In a later genetic analysis, a missense DCLRE1C variant was associated with V-gene and J-gene trimming of TCR beta chains, and the association was replicated in an independent cohort. In a later analysis, the rate of TCR association differed among HLA loci, with DRB1 alleles having the most associated TCRs and HLA-C alleles having the fewest. A few of the identified cytomegalovirus-associated TCR beta chains were confirmed in vitro to be specific for cytomegalovirus antigens.

Source material: PBMCs. This receptor was identified in a woman in her thirties or forties in good health and CMV-seropositive. The rearrangement combines TRBV5-1 with TRBJ1-1, and the D gene may be TRBD1, 5 bases matching. The CDR3 protein is CASSLQGWNTEAFF. The nucleotide sequence reads as follows: TGCGCCAGCAGCTTGCAGGGTTGGAACACTGAAGCTTTCTTT.